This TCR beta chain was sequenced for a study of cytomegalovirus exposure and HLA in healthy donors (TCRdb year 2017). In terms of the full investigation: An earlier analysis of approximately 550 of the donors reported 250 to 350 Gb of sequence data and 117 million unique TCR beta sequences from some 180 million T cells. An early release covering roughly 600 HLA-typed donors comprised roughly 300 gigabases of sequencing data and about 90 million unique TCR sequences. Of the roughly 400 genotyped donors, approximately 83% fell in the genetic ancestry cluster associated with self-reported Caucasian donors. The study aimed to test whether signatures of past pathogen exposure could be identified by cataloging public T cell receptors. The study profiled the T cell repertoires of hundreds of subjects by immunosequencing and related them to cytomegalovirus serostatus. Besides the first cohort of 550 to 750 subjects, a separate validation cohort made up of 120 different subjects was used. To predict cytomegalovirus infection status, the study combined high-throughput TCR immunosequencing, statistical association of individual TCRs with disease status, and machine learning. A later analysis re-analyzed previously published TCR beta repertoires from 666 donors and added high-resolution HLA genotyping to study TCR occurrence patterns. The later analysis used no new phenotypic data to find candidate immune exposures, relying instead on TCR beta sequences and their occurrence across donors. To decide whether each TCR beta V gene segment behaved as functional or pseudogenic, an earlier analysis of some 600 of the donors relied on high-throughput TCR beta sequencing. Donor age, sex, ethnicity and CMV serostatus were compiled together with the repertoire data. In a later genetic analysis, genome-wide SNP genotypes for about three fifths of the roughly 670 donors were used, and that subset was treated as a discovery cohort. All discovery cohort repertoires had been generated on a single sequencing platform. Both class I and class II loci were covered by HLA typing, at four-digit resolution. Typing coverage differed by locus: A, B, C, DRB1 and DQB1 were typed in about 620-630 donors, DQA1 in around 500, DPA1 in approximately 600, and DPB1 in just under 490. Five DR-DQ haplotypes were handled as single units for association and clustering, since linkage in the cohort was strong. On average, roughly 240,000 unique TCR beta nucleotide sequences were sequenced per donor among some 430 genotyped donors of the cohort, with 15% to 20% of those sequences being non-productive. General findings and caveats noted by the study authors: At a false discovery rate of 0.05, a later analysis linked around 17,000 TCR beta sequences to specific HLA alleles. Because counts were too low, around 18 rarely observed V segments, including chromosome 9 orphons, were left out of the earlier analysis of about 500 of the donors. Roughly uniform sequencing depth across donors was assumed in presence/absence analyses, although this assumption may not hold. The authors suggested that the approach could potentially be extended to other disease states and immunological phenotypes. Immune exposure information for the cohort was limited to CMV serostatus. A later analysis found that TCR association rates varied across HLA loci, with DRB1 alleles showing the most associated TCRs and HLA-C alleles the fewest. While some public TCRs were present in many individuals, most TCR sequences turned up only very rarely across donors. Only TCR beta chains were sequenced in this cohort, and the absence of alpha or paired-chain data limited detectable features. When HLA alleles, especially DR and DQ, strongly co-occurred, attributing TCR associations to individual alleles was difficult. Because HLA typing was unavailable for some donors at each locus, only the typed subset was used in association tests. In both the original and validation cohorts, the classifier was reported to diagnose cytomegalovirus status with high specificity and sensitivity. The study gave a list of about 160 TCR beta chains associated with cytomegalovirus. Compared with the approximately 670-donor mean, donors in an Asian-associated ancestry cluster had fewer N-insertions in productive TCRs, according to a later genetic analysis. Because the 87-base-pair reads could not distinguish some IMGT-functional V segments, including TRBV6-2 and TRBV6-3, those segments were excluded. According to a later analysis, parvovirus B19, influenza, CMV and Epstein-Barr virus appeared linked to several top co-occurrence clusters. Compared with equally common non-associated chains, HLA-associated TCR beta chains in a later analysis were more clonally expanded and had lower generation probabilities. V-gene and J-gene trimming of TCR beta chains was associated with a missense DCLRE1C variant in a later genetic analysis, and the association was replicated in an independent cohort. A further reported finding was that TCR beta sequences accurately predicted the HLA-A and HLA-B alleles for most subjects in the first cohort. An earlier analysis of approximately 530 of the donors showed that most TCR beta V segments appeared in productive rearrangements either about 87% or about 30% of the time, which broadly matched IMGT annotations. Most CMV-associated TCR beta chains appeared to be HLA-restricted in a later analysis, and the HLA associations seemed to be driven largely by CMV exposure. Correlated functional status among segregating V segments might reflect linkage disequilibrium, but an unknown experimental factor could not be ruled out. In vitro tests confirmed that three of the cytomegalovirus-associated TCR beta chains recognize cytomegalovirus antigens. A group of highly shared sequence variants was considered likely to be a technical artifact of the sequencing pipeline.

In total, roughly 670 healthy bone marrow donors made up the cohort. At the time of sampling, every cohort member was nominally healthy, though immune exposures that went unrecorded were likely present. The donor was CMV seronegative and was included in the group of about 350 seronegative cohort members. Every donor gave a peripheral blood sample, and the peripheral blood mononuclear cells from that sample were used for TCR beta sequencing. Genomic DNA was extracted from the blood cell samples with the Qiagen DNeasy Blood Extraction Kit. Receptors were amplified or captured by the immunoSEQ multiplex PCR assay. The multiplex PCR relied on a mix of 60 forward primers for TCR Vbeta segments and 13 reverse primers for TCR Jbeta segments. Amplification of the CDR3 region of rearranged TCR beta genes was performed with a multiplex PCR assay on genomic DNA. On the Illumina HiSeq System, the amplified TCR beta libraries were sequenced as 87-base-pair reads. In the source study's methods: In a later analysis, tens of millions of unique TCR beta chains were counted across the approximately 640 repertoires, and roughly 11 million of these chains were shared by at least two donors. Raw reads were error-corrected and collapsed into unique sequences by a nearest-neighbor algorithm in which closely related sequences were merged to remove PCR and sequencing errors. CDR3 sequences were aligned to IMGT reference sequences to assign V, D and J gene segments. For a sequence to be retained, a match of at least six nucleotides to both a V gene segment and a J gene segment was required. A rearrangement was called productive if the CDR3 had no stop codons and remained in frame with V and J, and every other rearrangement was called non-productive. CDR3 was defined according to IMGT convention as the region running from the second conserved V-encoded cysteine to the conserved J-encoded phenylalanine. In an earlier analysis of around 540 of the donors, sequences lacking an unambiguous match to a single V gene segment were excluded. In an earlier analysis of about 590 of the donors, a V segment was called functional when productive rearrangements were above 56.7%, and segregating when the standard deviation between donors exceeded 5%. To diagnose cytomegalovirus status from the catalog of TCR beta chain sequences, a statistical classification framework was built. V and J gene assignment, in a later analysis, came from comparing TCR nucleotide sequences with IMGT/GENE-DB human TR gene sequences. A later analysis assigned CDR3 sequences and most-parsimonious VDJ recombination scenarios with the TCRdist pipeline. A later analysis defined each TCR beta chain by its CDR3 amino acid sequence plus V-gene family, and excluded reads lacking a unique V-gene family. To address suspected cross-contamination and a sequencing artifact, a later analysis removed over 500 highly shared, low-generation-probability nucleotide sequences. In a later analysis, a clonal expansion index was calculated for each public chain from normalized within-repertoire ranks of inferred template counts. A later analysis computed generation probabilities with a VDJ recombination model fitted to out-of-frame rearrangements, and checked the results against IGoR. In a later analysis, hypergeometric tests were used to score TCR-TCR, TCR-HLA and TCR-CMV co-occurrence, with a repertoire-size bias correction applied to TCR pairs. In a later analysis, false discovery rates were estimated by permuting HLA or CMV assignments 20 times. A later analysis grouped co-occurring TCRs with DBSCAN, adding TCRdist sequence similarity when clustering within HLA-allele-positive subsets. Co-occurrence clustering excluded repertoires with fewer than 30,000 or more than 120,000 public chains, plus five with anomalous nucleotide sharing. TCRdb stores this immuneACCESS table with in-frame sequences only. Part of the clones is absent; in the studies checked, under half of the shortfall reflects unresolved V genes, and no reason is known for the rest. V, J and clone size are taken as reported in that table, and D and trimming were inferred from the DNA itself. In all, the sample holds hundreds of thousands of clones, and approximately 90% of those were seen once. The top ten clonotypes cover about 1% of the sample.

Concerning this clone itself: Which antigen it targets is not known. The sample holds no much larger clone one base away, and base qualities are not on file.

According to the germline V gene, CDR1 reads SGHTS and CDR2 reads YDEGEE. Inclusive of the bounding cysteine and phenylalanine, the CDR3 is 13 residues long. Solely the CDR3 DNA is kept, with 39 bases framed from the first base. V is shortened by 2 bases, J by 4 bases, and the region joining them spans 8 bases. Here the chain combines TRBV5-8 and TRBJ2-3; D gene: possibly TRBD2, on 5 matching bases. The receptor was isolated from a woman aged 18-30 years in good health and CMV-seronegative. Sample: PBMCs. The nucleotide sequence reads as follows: TGTGCCAGCAGCTTAGAGGGTTCAGATACGCAGTATTTT. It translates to CASSLEGSDTQYF.